The next 13 T cell receptor beta chains were all read from a single sample in a study of CD8+ T cells in alopecia areata. It was cDNA, reverse transcribed from extracted RNA, that served as the sequencing template. Profiled with immunoSEQ multiplex PCR; TCRdb holds only in-frame clones, not every one. This sample carries 150,000 to 200,000 clones, around 64% of them seen once, and the ten largest clones take about 1.3%. Treatment: oral pan-JAK inhibitor, 5-10 mg twice daily. Here the sequenced sample was CD4+ T cells sorted from blood, taken around week 49, from a patient treated with tofacitinib. The receptors shown here come from a human donor with alopecia areata.

This clone has at least ten counts. The chain recombines TRBV7-2 with TRBJ2-3; 13 bases align to TRBD2. This CDR3 spans 18 amino acids. CDR1 is SGHTA and CDR2 is FQGNSA in the germline V gene. The V segment lost 4 bases and the J segment 7 bases; nucleotides outside the gene matches: 14. CDR3 sequence reads: CASSSREGLAGPRNTQYF. CDR3 nucleotides: TGTGCCAGCAGCTCTAGGGAGGGACTAGCGGGGCCCCGGAATACGCAGTATTTT. Using reference TRBV7-2 and TRBJ2-3 for the parts outside the CDR3, the full variable domain is GAGVSQSPSNKVTEKGKDVELRCDPISGHTALYWYRQSLGQGLEFLIYFQGNSAPDKSGLPSDRFSAERTGGSVSTLTIQRTQQEDSAVYLCASSSREGLAGPRNTQYFGPGTRLTVL.

V is TRBV7-2 and J is TRBJ1-5; D gene unclear. With 2 bases removed from V and 5 bases from J, the gap between germline ends came to 4 bases. This CDR3 has 12 residues. In germline, CDR1 is SGHTA, CDR2 FQGNSA. CDR3 amino acids: CASSLLYQPQHF. The CDR3, as DNA: TGTGCCAGCAGCTTATTGTATCAGCCCCAGCATTTT.

The sample holds a few counts of this clone. The chain couples TRBV19 to TRBJ2-6, with D perhaps TRBD1 (6 bases). The germline gives CDR1 LNHDA, CDR2 SQIVND (reference sequence). Deletions cut 6 bases from V and 1 base from J, with 13 bases between. This CDR3 is built from 16 residues. CDR3 bases: TGTGCCAGTAGCCTGTATACAGGGTCTGGGGCCAACGTCCTGACTTTC. Translation: CASSLYTGSGANVLTF.

The V call is TRBV29-1, the J call TRBJ1-1; D unclear. Trimming removed 6 bases from V and 5 bases from J, with 16 bases in between. CDR1 SQVTM and CDR2 ANQGSEA come from the germline V gene. The CDR3 extends over 13 amino acids. This CDR3 is CSVRIAAGTEAFF. The CDR3 DNA is TGCAGCGTCCGGATCGCCGCGGGAACTGAAGCTTTCTTT.

This chain links TRBV5-1 with TRBJ2-5; D is unclear. Germline CDR1 and CDR2: SGHRS and YFSETQ. The CDR3 totals 15 residues. The V end lost 4 bases, the J end lost 5 bases, and 18 bases lay between the germline ends. The CDR3 coding sequence is TGCGCCAGCAGCCCAGAGGCCGTCATCGGGGAGACCCAGTACTTC. This translates into CASSPEAVIGETQYF. The whole variable domain, remainder taken from reference TRBV5-1 and TRBJ2-5, is KAGVTQTPRYLIKTRGQQVTLSCSPISGHRSVSWYQQTPGQGLQFLFEYFSETQRNKGNFPGRFSGRQFSNSRSEMNVSTLELGDSALYLCASSPEAVIGETQYFGPGTRLLVL.

Many counts were recorded for this clone. The rearrangement links TRBV5-1 to TRBJ2-7; perhaps TRBD2 as D (6 bases). Germline-derived CDR1 and CDR2 are SGHRS and YFSETQ. V lost 5 bases and J 2 bases, leaving 20 bases between the germline ends. The CDR3 consists of 16 residues. The CDR3 reads CASRSTIGTRAYEQYF. The DNA for the CDR3 is TGCGCCAGCAGGTCTACTATTGGGACTCGAGCCTACGAGCAGTACTTC.

The V gene is TRBV9, the J gene TRBJ2-5; possible D gene TRBD1, 6 bases. Germline CDR1 SGDLS, CDR2 YYNGEE. The CDR3 is 15 amino acids. The V and J ends lost 4 bases and 2 bases respectively, with 15 bases between them. The CDR3 loop reads CASSPTDSPQETQYF. CDR3 bases: TGTGCCAGCAGCCCAACGGACAGCCCGCAAGAGACCCAGTACTTC.

This chain joins TRBV4-1 and TRBJ1-5; D unclear. The CDR3 totals 13 residues. The V gene lost 0 bases and the J gene lost 5 bases, with 5 bases spanning the gap. The V gene's germline CDR1 is MGHRA and CDR2 YSYEKL. For the CDR3, the DNA is TGCGCCAGCAGCCAAGAATATTATCAGCCCCAGCATTTT. Its translation is CASSQEYYQPQHF.

The chain has TRBV11-2 and TRBJ1-4; D not resolved. The CDR3 extends over 13 amino acids. V gave up 5 bases and J gave up 2 bases, with 6 bases separating them. Germline CDR1 and CDR2: SGHAT and FQNNGV. CDR3 residues: CASSRPTNEKLFF. The CDR3 bases are TGTGCCAGCAGCCGCCCGACTAATGAAAAACTGTTTTTT.

This rearrangement joins TRBV5-1 to TRBJ2-7; 8 bases line up with TRBD1. Germline loops: CDR1 SGHRS, CDR2 YFSETQ. The V gene end was trimmed by 0 bases and the J gene end by 6 bases; junction bases not matched to a gene: 8. CDR3 length: 15 residues. CDR3 sequence: CASSLGTGGSSEQYF. In DNA, the CDR3 is TGCGCCAGCAGCTTGGGTACAGGGGGATCGAGCGAGCAGTACTTC.

The V call is TRBV10-3, the J call TRBJ2-3, with D tentatively TRBD2 (5 bases). CDR1 is ENHRY, CDR2 SYGVKD, per germline. The CDR3 runs 15 residues. Trimming left V 5 bases short and J 3 bases short, with 15 bases between. The CDR3 here is CAISSDNRGTDTQYF. CDR3 DNA: TGTGCCATCAGTTCGGATAATCGCGGGACAGATACGCAGTATTTT.

Only a few counts were recorded for this clone. The chain carries TRBV7-9 and TRBJ2-1; TRBD1 or TRBD2 may be the D gene (5 bases each). The CDR3 is 11 amino acids. The V gene's germline CDR1 is SEHNR and CDR2 FQNEAQ (reference sequence). V was shortened by 8 bases and J by 4 bases, with 6 bases between the two germline ends. The DNA of the CDR3 is TGTGCCAGCGGGGGTTACAATGAGCAGTTCTTC. This encodes CASGGYNEQFF.

The chain carries TRBV5-1 and TRBJ2-5; a possible D gene is TRBD1 (5 bases). The CDR3 runs 13 residues. Germline V CDR1 and CDR2: SGHRS, YFSETQ. V dropped 4 bases and J dropped 1 base, with 8 bases sitting between them. CDR3: CASSTDSQETQYF. The CDR3 nucleotides read TGCGCCAGCAGCACCGACAGCCAAGAGACCCAGTACTTC.